This entry concerns a single T cell receptor beta chain. Antigen: not known. Under the ViraFEST assay, PBMC were stimulated with viral peptide pools so that antigen-specific CD4+ T cells expanded. Sequencing was performed afterwards. CD4+ T cells were isolated after 10 days of culture. Vaccinated participants had no history of SARS-CoV-2 infection and tested negative for nucleocapsid antibodies. Cells had half their medium changed to IL-2 medium on days 3 and 7. This CDR3 region has 17 residues. Trimming shortened V by 0 bases and J by 5 bases, and 20 bases separated the two germline ends. The germline V gene has CDR1 LGHNA and CDR2 YNFKEQ. Generated by immunoSEQ multiplex PCR, the TCRdb table keeps only in-frame clones and is missing some. The sample lists 20,000 to 25,000 clones; roughly two thirds were seen once. The data belong to a study of vaccination effects on CD4 cells after COVID-19.

This receptor was obtained from a human donor who received a COVID-19 vaccine. J is TRBJ2-7 and V is TRBV4-2; D is ambiguous. The sequencing used CD4+ T cells from PBMCs cultured with HCoV-NL63 spike peptides, collected before COVID-19 vaccination. The CDR3 loop is CASSQEMASLGIDEQYF. CDR3 coding DNA: TGTGCCAGCAGCCAAGAAATGGCCAGCTTGGGGATCGACGAGCAGTACTTC.